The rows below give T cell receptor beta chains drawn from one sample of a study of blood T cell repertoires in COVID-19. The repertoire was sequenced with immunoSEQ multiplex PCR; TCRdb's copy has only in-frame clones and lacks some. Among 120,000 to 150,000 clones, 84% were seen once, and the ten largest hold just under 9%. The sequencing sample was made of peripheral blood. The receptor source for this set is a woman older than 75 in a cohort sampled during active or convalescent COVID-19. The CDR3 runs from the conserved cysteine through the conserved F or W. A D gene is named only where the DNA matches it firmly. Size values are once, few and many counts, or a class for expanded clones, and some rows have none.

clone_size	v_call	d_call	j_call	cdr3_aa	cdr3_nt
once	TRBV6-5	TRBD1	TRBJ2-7	CASRDRGPYEQYF	TGTGCCAGTCGGGACAGGGGGCCTTACGAGCAGTACTTC
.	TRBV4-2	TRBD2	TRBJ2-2	CASSQGPQVAGAPMFF	TGTGCCAGCAGCCAAGGGCCCCAGGTAGCGGGGGCCCCCATGTTTTTT
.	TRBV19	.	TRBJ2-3	CASSTGPQLGTQYF	TGTGCCAGTAGTACCGGACCGCAACTAGGTACGCAGTATTTT
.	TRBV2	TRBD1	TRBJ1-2	CASRVQGVYDGYTF	TGTGCCAGCAGAGTACAGGGGGTATATGATGGCTACACCTTC
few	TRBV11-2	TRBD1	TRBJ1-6	CASSSRTGHNSPLHF	TGTGCCAGCAGCTCTCGGACAGGACACAATTCACCCCTCCACTTT
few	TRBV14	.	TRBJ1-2	CASSLDRKDYGYTF	TGTGCCAGCAGCCTAGACAGGAAGGACTATGGCTACACCTTC
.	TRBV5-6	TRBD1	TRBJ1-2	CASSPDRGVGYTF	TGTGCCAGCAGCCCGGACAGGGGGGTTGGCTACACCTTC
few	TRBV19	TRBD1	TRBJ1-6	CASSKGADRVNSPLHF	TGTGCCAGTAGTAAGGGGGCGGACAGGGTAAATTCACCCCTCCACTTT
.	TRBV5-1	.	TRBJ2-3	CASSMAQVADTQYF	TGCGCCAGCAGCATGGCACAGGTGGCAGATACGCAGTATTTT
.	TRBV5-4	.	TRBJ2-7	CASSPSGVMKYEQYF	TGTGCCAGCAGCCCTTCGGGAGTCATGAAGTACGAGCAGTACTTC
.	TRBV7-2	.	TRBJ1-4	CASRLTTGFEKLFF	TGTGCCAGCAGACTAACGACAGGATTCGAAAAACTGTTTTTT
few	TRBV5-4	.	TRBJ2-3	CASSKSLWGRDTQYF	TGTGCCAGCAGCAAAAGTTTGTGGGGGCGAGATACGCAGTATTTT
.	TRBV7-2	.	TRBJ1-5	CASSLDPTANQPQHF	TGTGCCAGCAGCTTAGACCCCACAGCTAATCAGCCCCAGCATTTT
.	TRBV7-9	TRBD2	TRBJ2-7	CASSPGLAGLDEQYF	TGTGCCAGCAGCCCGGGACTAGCGGGGTTGGACGAGCAGTACTTC
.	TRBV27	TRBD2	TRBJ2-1	CASSPREAAGGTNEQFF	TGTGCCAGCAGTCCTCGGGAAGCAGCGGGGGGGACCAATGAGCAGTTCTTC
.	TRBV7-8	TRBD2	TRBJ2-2	CASSPRGRAARSAGELFF	TGTGCCAGCAGCCCCCGGGGGAGGGCAGCCAGGAGCGCCGGGGAGCTGTTTTTT
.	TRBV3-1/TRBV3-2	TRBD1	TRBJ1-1	CASSQEGQLGGGTEAFF	TGTGCCAGCAGCCAAGAGGGACAGCTCGGGGGAGGCACTGAAGCTTTCTTT
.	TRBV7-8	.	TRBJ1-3	CASSLLDRLGNTIYF	TGTGCCAGCAGCTTATTAGACAGGCTTGGAAACACCATATATTTT
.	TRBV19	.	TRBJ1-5	CASSIFLTGNQPQHF	TGTGCCAGTAGTATATTTTTAACGGGCAATCAGCCCCAGCATTTT
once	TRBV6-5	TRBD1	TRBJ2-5	CASSPGTVPQETQYF	TGTGCCAGCAGCCCCGGGACAGTCCCACAAGAGACCCAGTACTTC
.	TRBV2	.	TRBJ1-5	CASGLGAHQPQHF	TGTGCCAGCGGGTTGGGGGCGCATCAGCCCCAGCATTTT
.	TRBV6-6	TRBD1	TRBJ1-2	CASSPGGAHYGYTF	TGTGCCAGCAGCCCAGGGGGCGCTCACTATGGCTACACCTTC
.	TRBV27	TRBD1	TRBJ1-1	CASSLRVQGALSLSEAFF	TGTGCCAGCAGTTTAAGGGTACAGGGGGCCCTATCTTTATCTGAAGCTTTCTTT
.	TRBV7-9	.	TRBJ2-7	CASSQWGGTYEQYF	TGTGCCAGCAGCCAGTGGGGCGGAACCTACGAGCAGTACTTC
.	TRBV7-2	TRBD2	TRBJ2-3	CASSSLAGGREDTQYF	TGTGCCAGCAGCTCGCTGGCGGGGGGGCGTGAAGATACGCAGTATTTT
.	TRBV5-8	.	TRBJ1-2	CASSLRLHGYTF	TGTGCCAGCAGCTTGCGTCTCCATGGCTACACCTTC
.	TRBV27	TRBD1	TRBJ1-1	CASRHQGQGPLNTEAFF	TGTGCCAGCAGACATCAGGGACAGGGGCCATTGAACACTGAAGCTTTCTTT